The 9 T cell receptor beta chains given below trace back to one sample, sequenced in a study of T cell responses to AZD1222 COVID-19 vaccine. Using immunoSEQ multiplex PCR, the repertoire was profiled, and TCRdb retains in-frame clones only, with some absent. The sample lists about 270,000 clones, about 94% occurring once. The sample was peripheral blood, taken 28 days after the second AZD1222 dose. The receptors stem from an adult who received the AZD1222 COVID-19 vaccine.

The chain recombines TRBV12-3 or TRBV12-4 with TRBJ1-1, with a possible D match to TRBD1 (6 bases). This CDR3 has 13 amino acids. V was clipped by 7 bases and J by 6 bases, with 15 bases between them. CDR3 sequence (DNA): TGTGCCAGCAATCTGGGGGCGCGTCCTGAAGCTTTCTTT. It is translated as CASNLGARPEAFF.

The genes are TRBV4-1 and TRBJ2-1; 10 bases line up with TRBD2. The V segment lost 9 bases and the J segment 5 bases; nucleotides outside the gene matches: 13. In germline, CDR1 is MGHRA, CDR2 YSYEKL. This CDR3 comprises 16 residues. The CDR3 DNA reads as TGCGCCAGTTCGACCCCCGGGACTAGCGCCCACAATGAGCAGTTCTTC. It specifies CASSTPGTSAHNEQFF.

The chain carries TRBV19 and TRBJ2-7; D is uncertain. The CDR3 loop spans 12 amino acids. Germline values: CDR1 LNHDA, CDR2 SQIVND (reference sequence). The V gene lost 1 base and the J gene lost 2 bases, with 3 bases spanning the gap. CDR3: CASSIGPYEQYF. The DNA for the CDR3 is TGTGCCAGTAGTATAGGGCCCTACGAGCAGTACTTC.

A single count supports this clone. V usage is TRBV3-1 (or the pseudogene TRBV3-2) and J usage is TRBJ2-7, with unresolved D. The V end lost 3 bases, the J end lost 9 bases, and 9 bases lay between the germline ends. Looked up from germline, CDR1 is LGHDT and CDR2 is YNNKEL (reference sequence). CDR3 length equals 11 residues. This CDR3 reads CASSHGEGQYF. CDR3 coding DNA: TGTGCCAGCAGCCACGGCGAAGGGCAGTACTTC.

The chain joins TRBV28 to TRBJ1-5; tentative D call: TRBD1 (5 bases). In germline, CDR1 is MDHEN, CDR2 SYDVKM. V shed 8 bases and J shed 6 bases, with 11 bases lying between them. The CDR3 covers 12 residues. CDR3 nucleotide sequence: TGTGCCAGCTTCCAGGGCATTCAGCCCCAGCATTTT. It translates to CASFQGIQPQHF.

The chain couples TRBV4-1 to TRBJ2-2; TRBD1 is a possible D gene (7 bases). The CDR3 contains 16 residues. Germline V gene sequence: CDR1 MGHRA, CDR2 YSYEKL. Trimming left V 5 bases short and J 4 bases short, with 17 bases between. The CDR3 sequence: CASSSAGTVSTGELFF. The CDR3 nucleotides read TGCGCCAGCAGCTCGGCGGGGACAGTGAGCACCGGGGAGCTGTTTTTT.

The chain combines TRBV4-3 with TRBJ1-6; 10 bases match TRBD1. Germline V CDR1 and CDR2: LGHNA, YSLEER. This CDR3 region has 16 residues. V lost 0 bases and J lost 9; bases outside the gene matches: 5. CDR3 nucleotide sequence: TGCGCCAGCAGCCAAGAATATGGGACAGGGGTTTCACCCCTCCACTTT. Translated, it gives CASSQEYGTGVSPLHF.

The chain recombines TRBV5-1 with TRBJ2-2, with D tentatively TRBD1 or TRBD2 (6 bases each). The V end lost 4 bases, the J end lost 1 base, and 14 bases lay between the germline ends. Germline values: CDR1 SGHRS, CDR2 YFSETQ. CDR3 size: 16 residues. CDR3 protein: CASSGGLLKNTGELFF. The CDR3 DNA reads TGCGCCAGCAGCGGGGGGCTCCTTAAGAACACCGGGGAGCTGTTTTTT.

V gene TRBV19 combines with J gene TRBJ2-2, with 10 bases fitting TRBD2. The germline CDR1 and CDR2 sequences are LNHDA and SQIVND (reference sequence). The CDR3 covers 17 residues. The V gene end was trimmed by 5 bases and the J gene end by 3 bases; junction bases not matched to a gene: 9. CDR3 sequence: CASSLAGVGKDTGELFF. CDR3 DNA: TGTGCCAGTAGTCTAGCGGGAGTTGGCAAGGACACCGGGGAGCTGTTTTTT.